This is a list of T cell receptor beta chains from one sample in a study of CD8 T cells in ankylosing spondylitis. TCRdb recomputed calls from the 5' RACE reads with MiXCR, one row per CDR3 protein. The sample holds hundreds of thousands of distinct CDR3 sequences; more than 20% are singletons and the top ten take 3.5%. The source material was blood, either unsorted or a sorted T cell fraction (not recorded which). All receptors derive from a female donor with ankylosing spondylitis or in good health (not recorded which). Both conserved end residues are part of each CDR3. The D gene is left open where the match is weak. Size is stated for part of the rows, as once, few or many counts, or as a class when the clone is expanded.

D,size,V,J,CDR3,DNA
-,-,TRBV6-1,TRBJ2-1,CASSGYLGNEQFF,TGTGCCAGCAGTGGATATTTAGGGAATGAGCAGTTCTTC
-,-,TRBV7-2,TRBJ2-2,CASSLAPENTGELFF,TGTGCCAGCAGCTTAGCGCCCGAGAACACCGGGGAGCTGTTTTTT
-,many,TRBV4-3,TRBJ2-7,CASSQERTGPNEQYF,TGCGCCAGCAGCCAAGAGAGAACGGGGCCTAACGAGCAGTACTTC
TRBD1,few,TRBV6-5,TRBJ2-3,CASSSRTGTIDTQYF,TGTGCCAGCAGTTCCCGGACAGGGACGATAGATACGCAGTATTTT
-,-,TRBV12-3/TRBV12-4,TRBJ2-7,CASSYHGVGPEQYF,TGTGCCAGCAGTTACCACGGGGTCGGTCCTGAGCAGTACTTC
-,-,TRBV15,TRBJ1-2,CATSRDPLYGYTF,TGTGCCACCAGCAGAGATCCCCTCTATGGCTACACCTTC
-,few,TRBV20-1,TRBJ2-7,CSASSDSSEQYF,TGCAGTGCTAGTTCAGATTCTAGCGAGCAGTACTTC
-,-,TRBV20-1,TRBJ2-3,CSAVHPDSFTDTQYF,TGCAGTGCTGTACACCCGGACAGCTTCACAGATACGCAGTATTTT
-,many,TRBV24-1,TRBJ2-1,CATSDPGTLAGEFF,TGTGCCACCAGTGATCCCGGTACCCTCGCCGGGGAGTTCTTC
TRBD2,few,TRBV12-3/TRBV12-4,TRBJ2-2,CASSGGLAPNTGELFF,TGTGCCAGCTCGGGGGGGCTAGCACCGAACACCGGGGAGCTGTTTTTT
TRBD2,few,TRBV7-7,TRBJ2-1,CASTPLREGQGNEQFF,TGTGCCAGCACCCCTCTGCGGGAGGGCCAGGGCAATGAGCAGTTCTTC
-,-,TRBV15,TRBJ2-2,CATSVDRLNTGELFF,TGTGCCACCAGCGTCGACAGGCTGAACACCGGGGAGCTGTTTTTT
-,many,TRBV12-3/TRBV12-4,TRBJ1-2,CASSLGGNDYGYTF,TGTGCCAGCAGTTTAGGGGGAAATGACTATGGCTACACCTTC
-,few,TRBV24-1,TRBJ2-3,CATSAARSTDTQYF,TGTGCCACCAGTGCGGCCAGGTCAACGGATACGCAGTATTTT
-,-,TRBV18,TRBJ2-2,CASSPERARNTGELFF,TGTGCCAGCTCACCAGAGCGGGCCAGGAACACCGGGGAGCTGTTTTTT
TRBD2,few,TRBV6-2/TRBV6-3,TRBJ2-1,CASSHSGRANNEQFF,TGTGCCAGCAGCCATAGCGGGAGGGCCAACAATGAGCAGTTCTTC
-,-,TRBV2,TRBJ2-1,CASSGDLGNEQFF,TGTGCCAGCAGTGGGGACTTGGGGAATGAGCAGTTCTTC
-,many,TRBV6-5,TRBJ2-2,CASSYRGVTGELFF,TGTGCCAGCAGTTACAGGGGCGTTACCGGGGAGCTGTTTTTT
TRBD1,-,TRBV12-3/TRBV12-4,TRBJ2-3,CASSSEGGPADTQYF,TGTGCCAGCAGTTCCGAAGGGGGCCCGGCAGATACGCAGTATTTT
-,once,TRBV5-1,TRBJ2-7,CASSSVDSPSPYEQYF,TGCGCCAGCAGCTCCGTTGACAGCCCGTCCCCCTACGAGCAGTACTTC
-,many,TRBV4-3,TRBJ1-3,CASSQIDGTGNTIYF,TGCGCCAGCAGCCAGATAGACGGGACTGGAAACACCATATATTTT
-,few,TRBV2,TRBJ1-1,CASSEFRADTEAFF,TGTGCCAGCAGTGAATTCAGGGCGGATACTGAAGCTTTCTTT
-,many,TRBV14,TRBJ2-7,CASSQDSGPISYEQYF,TGTGCCAGCAGCCAAGATTCGGGGCCGATCTCCTACGAGCAGTACTTC
-,few,TRBV28,TRBJ1-1,CASSSGPGDTEAFF,TGTGCCAGCAGCTCGGGACCTGGGGATACTGAAGCTTTCTTT
TRBD1,few,TRBV27,TRBJ1-5,CASRDRGGNQPQHF,TGTGCCAGCCGTGACAGGGGAGGCAATCAGCCCCAGCATTTT
-,-,TRBV4-3,TRBJ2-6,CASSQEDGGSGANVLTF,TGCGCCAGCAGCCAAGAGGATGGAGGCTCTGGGGCCAACGTCCTGACTTTC
TRBD2,-,TRBV28,TRBJ2-7,CASSRPGRERYYEQYF,TGTGCCAGCAGCCGGCCGGGGCGGGAGAGGTACTACGAGCAGTACTTC
-,few,TRBV29-1,TRBJ1-1,CSVEEAGTLNTEAFF,TGCAGCGTTGAAGAAGCCGGGACACTGAACACTGAAGCTTTCTTT
-,few,TRBV2,TRBJ2-2,CASTGATGRSGELFF,TGTGCCAGCACGGGGGCGACAGGGAGGTCCGGGGAGCTGTTTTTT
TRBD2,-,TRBV7-2,TRBJ2-1,CASSLSRLANEQFF,TGTGCCAGCAGCTTGAGCCGACTAGCGAATGAGCAGTTCTTC
TRBD2,few,TRBV28,TRBJ2-3,CASSLGLGGADTQYF,TGTGCCAGCAGCCTCGGACTAGGCGGAGCAGATACGCAGTATTTT
TRBD2,-,TRBV20-1,TRBJ2-5,CSARGLAGEGAQYF,TGCAGTGCTAGGGGACTAGCGGGAGAGGGGGCCCAGTACTTC
-,many,TRBV5-6,TRBJ2-5,CASSFNLGAETQYF,TGTGCCAGCAGTTTCAATCTTGGGGCAGAGACCCAGTACTTC
-,many,TRBV10-3,TRBJ1-1,CAISETVNTEAFF,TGTGCCATCAGTGAAACAGTAAACACTGAAGCTTTCTTT
TRBD1,few,TRBV25-1,TRBJ1-3,CASSEGLNRGGNTIYF,TGTGCCAGCAGTGAGGGCCTCAACAGGGGAGGAAACACCATATATTTT
-,few,TRBV20-1,TRBJ2-5,CSASLDGRREETQYF,TGCAGTGCTAGTCTTGATGGACGGAGAGAAGAGACCCAGTACTTC
-,-,TRBV12-3/TRBV12-4,TRBJ1-5,CASRPQGWNQPQHF,TGTGCCAGCAGGCCGCAGGGGTGGAATCAGCCCCAGCATTTT
-,-,TRBV10-1,TRBJ2-3,CASSRSRDLTDTQYF,TGCGCCAGCAGTCGCTCCCGGGACTTAACAGATACGCAGTATTTT
-,few,TRBV6-5,TRBJ2-1,CASSLGPAQTHEQFF,TGTGCCAGCAGTTTAGGGCCCGCCCAAACCCATGAGCAGTTCTTC
-,few,TRBV6-2/TRBV6-3,TRBJ1-5,CASADGQYNQPQHF,TGTGCCAGCGCCGACGGACAGTACAATCAGCCCCAGCATTTT
-,-,TRBV7-2,TRBJ1-2,CASSLDRRGYTF,TGTGCCAGCAGCTTAGATCGCAGGGGCTACACCTTC
TRBD1,many,TRBV2,TRBJ2-7,CASLGQSASYEQYF,TGTGCCAGCTTGGGACAGTCCGCCTCCTACGAGCAGTACTTC
-,few,TRBV2,TRBJ2-2,CASRPRAAGELFF,TGTGCCAGCAGACCAAGGGCAGCCGGGGAGCTGTTTTTT
-,-,TRBV28,TRBJ2-1,CASREGGEGSQFF,TGTGCCAGCAGGGAGGGCGGAGAGGGTTCGCAGTTCTTC
-,-,TRBV10-2,TRBJ2-1,CASSAKGNEQFF,TGCGCCAGCAGTGCTAAAGGGAATGAGCAGTTCTTC
-,-,TRBV6-1,TRBJ2-6,CASSRGGGSGANVLTF,TGTGCCAGCAGTCGGGGTGGAGGGTCCGGGGCCAACGTCCTGACTTTC
-,-,TRBV6-5,TRBJ2-5,CASRSTGETQYF,TGTGCCAGCAGGTCCACAGGGGAGACCCAGTACTTC